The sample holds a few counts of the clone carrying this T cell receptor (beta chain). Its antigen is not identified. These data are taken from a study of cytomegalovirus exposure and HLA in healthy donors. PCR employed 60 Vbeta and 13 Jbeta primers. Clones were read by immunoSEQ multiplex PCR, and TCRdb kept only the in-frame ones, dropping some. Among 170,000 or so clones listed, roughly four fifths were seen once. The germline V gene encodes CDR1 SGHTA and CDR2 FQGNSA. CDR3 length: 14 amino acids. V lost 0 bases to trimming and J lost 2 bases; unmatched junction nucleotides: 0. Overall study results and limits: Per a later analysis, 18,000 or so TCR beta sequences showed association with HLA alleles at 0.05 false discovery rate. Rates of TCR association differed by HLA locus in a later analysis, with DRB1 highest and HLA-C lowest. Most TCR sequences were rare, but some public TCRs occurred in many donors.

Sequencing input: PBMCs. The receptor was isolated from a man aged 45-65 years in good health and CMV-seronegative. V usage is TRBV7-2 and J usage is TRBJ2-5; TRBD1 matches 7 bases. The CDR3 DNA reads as TGTGCCAGCAGCTTAGCGGGACAGCAAGAGACCCAGTACTTC. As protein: CASSLAGQQETQYF.